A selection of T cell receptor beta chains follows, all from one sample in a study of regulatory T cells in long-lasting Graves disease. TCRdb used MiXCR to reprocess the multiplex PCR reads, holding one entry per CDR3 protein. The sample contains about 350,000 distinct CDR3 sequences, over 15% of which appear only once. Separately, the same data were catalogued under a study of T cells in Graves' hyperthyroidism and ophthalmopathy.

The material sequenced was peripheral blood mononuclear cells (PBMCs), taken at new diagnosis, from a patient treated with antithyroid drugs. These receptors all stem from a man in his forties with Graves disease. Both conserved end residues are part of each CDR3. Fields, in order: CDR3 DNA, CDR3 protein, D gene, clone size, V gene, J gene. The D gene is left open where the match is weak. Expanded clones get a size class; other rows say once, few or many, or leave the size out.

CDR3nt: TGTGCCAGCAGTAGGGACCGCAATCAGCCCCAGCATTTT
CDR3aa: CASSRDRNQPQHF
d_gene: -
abundance: many
v_gene: TRBV12-3/TRBV12-4
j_gene: TRBJ1-5

CDR3nt: TGTGCCTGGAGAAACACAGATACGCAGTATTTT
CDR3aa: CAWRNTDTQYF
d_gene: -
abundance: few
v_gene: TRBV30
j_gene: TRBJ2-3

CDR3nt: TGTGCCAGCAGCTTCGTCGGGGGGACCACTGTACGAGAGCAGTTCTTC
CDR3aa: CASSFVGGTTVREQFF
d_gene: TRBD2
abundance: few
v_gene: TRBV7-9
j_gene: TRBJ2-1

CDR3nt: TGTGCCAGCAGTTTTGGAGGGGGAAAGGTGTACGAGCAGTACTTC
CDR3aa: CASSFGGGKVYEQYF
d_gene: -
abundance: many
v_gene: TRBV28
j_gene: TRBJ2-7

CDR3nt: TGCGCCAGCAGCCCGACAGGGTTACGCTCCTACGAGCAGTACTTC
CDR3aa: CASSPTGLRSYEQYF
d_gene: TRBD1
abundance: many
v_gene: TRBV5-1
j_gene: TRBJ2-7

CDR3nt: TGCGCCAGCAGTCTGTCGGCACCCTCCTACGAGCAGTACTTC
CDR3aa: CASSLSAPSYEQYF
d_gene: -
abundance: many
v_gene: TRBV5-1
j_gene: TRBJ2-7

CDR3nt: TGTGCCAGCAGTTCCCCCGCCTATCCGATCGAGCAGTACTTC
CDR3aa: CASSSPAYPIEQYF
d_gene: -
abundance: many
v_gene: TRBV6-2/TRBV6-3
j_gene: TRBJ2-7

CDR3nt: TGTGCCAGCACCGTGGCGGGACAGACCTACGAGCAGTACTTC
CDR3aa: CASTVAGQTYEQYF
d_gene: -
abundance: many
v_gene: TRBV12-3/TRBV12-4
j_gene: TRBJ2-7

CDR3nt: TGTGCCAGCAGGACCCCTCCTCCCGGGAGTCATGAGCAGTTCTTC
CDR3aa: CASRTPPPGSHEQFF
d_gene: -
abundance: many
v_gene: TRBV28
j_gene: TRBJ2-1

CDR3nt: TGTGCCAGCAGCTTGTGGAAGGCCGACGAGCAGTACTTC
CDR3aa: CASSLWKADEQYF
d_gene: -
abundance: -
v_gene: TRBV5-6
j_gene: TRBJ2-7

CDR3nt: TGTGCCACCAGTGATTTTTCCAGGGCAGCTAATTCACCCCTCCACTTT
CDR3aa: CATSDFSRAANSPLHF
d_gene: -
abundance: -
v_gene: TRBV24-1
j_gene: TRBJ1-6

CDR3nt: TGCGCCAGCAGCTTCTACAGGGGCTACGAGCAGTACTTC
CDR3aa: CASSFYRGYEQYF
d_gene: TRBD1
abundance: -
v_gene: TRBV5-1
j_gene: TRBJ2-7

CDR3nt: TGTGCCAGCAGCCCAAATTATAATTCACCCCTCCACTTT
CDR3aa: CASSPNYNSPLHF
d_gene: -
abundance: many
v_gene: TRBV3-1
j_gene: TRBJ1-6

CDR3nt: TGTGCCAGCAGTCCCCGGGACAGGGGTGACAATCAGCCCCAGCATTTT
CDR3aa: CASSPRDRGDNQPQHF
d_gene: TRBD1
abundance: many
v_gene: TRBV28
j_gene: TRBJ1-5

CDR3nt: TGCGCCAGCAGCTTAGGGGCAGCCCCCCTAACCTATGGCTACACCTTC
CDR3aa: CASSLGAAPLTYGYTF
d_gene: -
abundance: -
v_gene: TRBV5-1
j_gene: TRBJ1-2

CDR3nt: TGTGCCTGGAAGGCCGGGACAGGGCTGTACAATGAGCAGTTCTTC
CDR3aa: CAWKAGTGLYNEQFF
d_gene: TRBD1
abundance: many
v_gene: TRBV30
j_gene: TRBJ2-1

CDR3nt: TGTGCCAGCAGTCTAGACAGATACGATGAAAAACTGTTTTTT
CDR3aa: CASSLDRYDEKLFF
d_gene: -
abundance: many
v_gene: TRBV2
j_gene: TRBJ1-4

CDR3nt: TGTGCCAGCAGCCAATACGACAGCACAGATACGCAGTATTTT
CDR3aa: CASSQYDSTDTQYF
d_gene: -
abundance: many
v_gene: TRBV7-8
j_gene: TRBJ2-3

CDR3nt: TGTGCCAGCAGCTTATCCGGGTCAACTAATGAAAAACTGTTTTTT
CDR3aa: CASSLSGSTNEKLFF
d_gene: -
abundance: many
v_gene: TRBV7-2
j_gene: TRBJ1-4

CDR3nt: TGTGCCAGCAGTGAGTTGTCTTCAGGGGATACGCAGTATTTT
CDR3aa: CASSELSSGDTQYF
d_gene: -
abundance: -
v_gene: TRBV6-2/TRBV6-3
j_gene: TRBJ2-3

CDR3nt: TGTGCCAGCAGTTACGGGGAGCGGGATGAGCAGTTCTTC
CDR3aa: CASSYGERDEQFF
d_gene: -
abundance: many
v_gene: TRBV6-2/TRBV6-3
j_gene: TRBJ2-1

CDR3nt: TGTGCCAGCAAAGCCGAAGGACAGGGCTCCTACGAGCAGTACTTC
CDR3aa: CASKAEGQGSYEQYF
d_gene: TRBD1
abundance: few
v_gene: TRBV2
j_gene: TRBJ2-7

CDR3nt: TGTGCCACCAGTGATCCTACAGAATACCGCACAGATACGCAGTATTTT
CDR3aa: CATSDPTEYRTDTQYF
d_gene: -
abundance: few
v_gene: TRBV24-1
j_gene: TRBJ2-3

CDR3nt: TGCGCCAGCAGCTTGGCTCGCGGGTCCTACGAGCAGTACTTC
CDR3aa: CASSLARGSYEQYF
d_gene: -
abundance: many
v_gene: TRBV5-1
j_gene: TRBJ2-7

CDR3nt: TGTGCCAGCAGCTTAGGCCGGGACGGAACCTACGAGCAGTACTTC
CDR3aa: CASSLGRDGTYEQYF
d_gene: -
abundance: many
v_gene: TRBV11-3
j_gene: TRBJ2-7

CDR3nt: TGTGCCAGCAGTTACCCCTACGAGCAGTACTTC
CDR3aa: CASSYPYEQYF
d_gene: -
abundance: -
v_gene: TRBV6-2/TRBV6-3
j_gene: TRBJ2-7

CDR3nt: TGTGCCAGCAGTGAAGCGCGTCTCTACGAGCAGTACTTC
CDR3aa: CASSEARLYEQYF
d_gene: -
abundance: few
v_gene: TRBV6-1
j_gene: TRBJ2-7

CDR3nt: TGTGCCAGCAGTGAAGGGGCTACTAGCGGCTACGAGCAGTACTTC
CDR3aa: CASSEGATSGYEQYF
d_gene: TRBD2
abundance: many
v_gene: TRBV2
j_gene: TRBJ2-7

CDR3nt: TGTGCCAGCTCACCACCGCACAGGGTGACCAAAAACATTCAGTACTTC
CDR3aa: CASSPPHRVTKNIQYF
d_gene: -
abundance: many
v_gene: TRBV18
j_gene: TRBJ2-4

CDR3nt: TGTGCCAGCAGGACCGGACTAGCGGGCAATGAGCAGTTCTTC
CDR3aa: CASRTGLAGNEQFF
d_gene: TRBD2
abundance: -
v_gene: TRBV6-2/TRBV6-3
j_gene: TRBJ2-1

CDR3nt: TGTGCCAGCAGCCTCCTTAGCGGGGGGGCCTCCGAGCAGTACTTC
CDR3aa: CASSLLSGGASEQYF
d_gene: TRBD2
abundance: many
v_gene: TRBV3-1
j_gene: TRBJ2-7

CDR3nt: TGTGCCAGCAGCTTTACCGGGGGGACAGGAGCTTTTTTT
CDR3aa: CASSFTGGTGAFF
d_gene: TRBD1
abundance: few
v_gene: TRBV7-9
j_gene: TRBJ1-4

CDR3nt: TGTGCCAGCAGTTCCGGGACTGAGAGCTACGAGCAGTACTTC
CDR3aa: CASSSGTESYEQYF
d_gene: -
abundance: -
v_gene: TRBV2
j_gene: TRBJ2-7

CDR3nt: TGCAGTGCTAGAACTACCCTCGGACAGGGGACGCAGTATTTT
CDR3aa: CSARTTLGQGTQYF
d_gene: TRBD1
abundance: many
v_gene: TRBV20-1
j_gene: TRBJ2-3

CDR3nt: TGCGCCAGCAGCCAAGCCATCAGGACTGAAGCTTTCTTT
CDR3aa: CASSQAIRTEAFF
d_gene: -
abundance: few
v_gene: TRBV4-3
j_gene: TRBJ1-1

CDR3nt: TGTGCCAGCAGCTTGGCCAGTCCCACAGATACGCAGTATTTT
CDR3aa: CASSLASPTDTQYF
d_gene: -
abundance: many
v_gene: TRBV11-2
j_gene: TRBJ2-3

CDR3nt: TGTGCCAGCAGCGCCGGGGCTAACTCTGGAAACACCATATATTTT
CDR3aa: CASSAGANSGNTIYF
d_gene: -
abundance: -
v_gene: TRBV9
j_gene: TRBJ1-3

CDR3nt: TGTGCCAGCAGTGACTCCCGACAGGGACGGTATAATTCACCCCTCCACTTT
CDR3aa: CASSDSRQGRYNSPLHF
d_gene: TRBD1
abundance: many
v_gene: TRBV2
j_gene: TRBJ1-6

CDR3nt: TGTGCCAGCAGTGCTCCGGCGTCCGGGGGGATAAATGGGCTGTTTTTT
CDR3aa: CASSAPASGGINGLFF
d_gene: -
abundance: -
v_gene: TRBV12-3/TRBV12-4
j_gene: TRBJ1-4

CDR3nt: TGTGCCAGCAGTACCCGGACGGGGGGGGTTACGAGGGAGCAGTACTTC
CDR3aa: CASSTRTGGVTREQYF
d_gene: TRBD2
abundance: -
v_gene: TRBV7-9
j_gene: TRBJ2-7